These 19 T cell receptor beta chains were sequenced from one sample in a study of cytomegalovirus exposure and HLA in healthy donors. PCR employed 60 Vbeta and 13 Jbeta primers. Generated by immunoSEQ multiplex PCR, the TCRdb table keeps only in-frame clones and is missing some. The table includes under 200,000 clones, around 63% detected once. What was sequenced was PBMCs. All receptors come from a woman aged 18-30 years in good health and CMV-seropositive.

The chain carries TRBV7-2 and TRBJ2-2, with 9 bases matching TRBD1. Trimming cost V 5 bases and J 4 bases; bases outside gene matches: 11. Germline assignment: CDR1 SGHTA and CDR2 FQGNSA. The CDR3 sequence is 17 residues long. The CDR3 DNA sequence: TGTGCCAGCAGCCCGTACCCGGGACAGGGTATCACCGGGGAGCTGTTTTTT. This sequence encodes CASSPYPGQGITGELFF.

The chain links TRBV27 to TRBJ1-3; 10 bases agree with TRBD1. The CDR3 extends over 17 amino acids. Losses at the gene ends were 0 bases for V and 4 bases for J; bases not matched to a gene: 6. CDR1 is MNHEY and CDR2 is SMNVEV in the germline V gene (reference sequence). The DNA of the CDR3 is TGTGCCAGCAGTTTATCCCCCGGACAGGGGGGCGGAAACACCATATATTTT. Protein: CASSLSPGQGGGNTIYF.

The chain links TRBV6-6 to TRBJ1-4; D is perhaps TRBD1 (6 bases). The germline V gene has CDR1 MNHNY and CDR2 SVGAGI (reference sequence). The CDR3 covers 12 residues. V shed 8 bases and J shed 11 bases, with 15 bases lying between them. The CDR3 loop reads CASGTRAIKLFF. The CDR3, as DNA: TGTGCCAGCGGGACACGTGCGATCAAACTGTTTTTT.

The rearrangement uses TRBV18 and TRBJ2-7, with TRBD2 matching over 8 bases. CDR3 length: 15 amino acids. V lost 6 bases, J lost 3 bases, and 10 bases stayed unmatched. CDR1 KGHSH and CDR2 LQKENI come from the germline V gene. The CDR3 region is CASSPGLAVSYEQYF. The CDR3 DNA sequence: TGTGCCAGCTCGCCCGGACTAGCTGTCAGCTACGAGCAGTACTTC.

V and J are TRBV7-9 and TRBJ2-3; weak D call: TRBD1 (5 bases). Germline assignment: CDR1 SEHNR and CDR2 FQNEAQ (reference sequence). The CDR3 sequence is 15 residues long. V lost 5 bases, J lost 3 bases, and 15 bases lay in between. Written as DNA, the CDR3 is TGTGCCAGCAGCCCGCGACAGACTCCTACAGATACGCAGTATTTT. This codes for CASSPRQTPTDTQYF.

This clone turned up a few times. The rearrangement links TRBV7-9 to TRBJ1-2, with 10 bases matching TRBD1. Germline V gives CDR1 SEHNR, CDR2 FQNEAQ (reference sequence). CDR3 length: 15 residues. The V segment lost 1 base and the J segment 2 bases; nucleotides outside the gene matches: 1. The chain's CDR3 is CASSLVGQGNYGYTF. For the CDR3, the DNA is TGTGCCAGCAGCTTAGTGGGACAGGGGAACTATGGCTACACCTTC.

V gene TRBV25-1 combines with J gene TRBJ1-1; D is unclear. Deletions cut 5 bases from V and 4 bases from J, with 14 bases between. Germline lookup yields CDR1 MGHDK and CDR2 SYGVNS. The CDR3 loop spans 14 amino acids. The chain's CDR3 is CASSPMIESTEAFF. The CDR3 bases are TGTGCCAGCAGTCCTATGATCGAGAGCACTGAAGCTTTCTTT. The entire variable domain, with the rest obtained from reference TRBV25-1 and TRBJ1-1, is as follows: EADIYQTPRYLVIGTGKKITLECSQTMGHDKMYWYQQDPGMELHLIHYSYGVNSTEKGDLSSESTVSRIRTEHFPLTLESARPSHTSQYLCASSPMIESTEAFFGQGTRLTVV.

V gene TRBV20-1 combines with J gene TRBJ1-2; D not resolved. Trimming left V 4 bases short and J 4 bases short, with 7 bases between. Germline loops: CDR1 DFQATT, CDR2 SNEGSKA (reference sequence). The CDR3 is 11 residues long. The CDR3 DNA is TGCAGTGCTAACGAGCGCTATGGCTACACCTTC. Protein sequence: CSANERYGYTF.

The J gene is TRBJ2-2, the V gene TRBV18; no clear D gene. This CDR3 has 12 residues. V lost 6 bases to trimming and J lost 4 bases, with 6 bases between them. Germline V gene lookup returns CDR1 KGHSH and CDR2 LQKENI. CDR3 region: CASSQLTGELFF. The CDR3 DNA sequence: TGTGCCAGCTCTCAACTCACCGGGGAGCTGTTTTTT.

The gene calls are TRBV9 and TRBJ2-1; TRBD2 agrees at 7 bases. The CDR3 has 15 amino acids. With V trimmed by 0 bases and J by 6 bases, 6 bases remained unmatched. The germline V gene has CDR1 SGDLS and CDR2 YYNGEE. The CDR3 region is CASSVGGGSGNEQFF. The CDR3 bases are TGTGCCAGCAGCGTAGGGGGCGGGAGTGGCAATGAGCAGTTCTTC.

This chain joins TRBV13 and TRBJ2-7; 10 bases align to TRBD2. The germline V gene has CDR1 PRHDT and CDR2 FYEKMQ (reference sequence). There are 15 residues in the CDR3. V shed 0 bases, J shed 12 bases, and the junction held 11 bases outside the gene matches. In nucleotides, the CDR3 is TGTGCCAGCAGCTTAGGGCCCGGGACTAGCGTGGCTTGGTACTTC. Translation: CASSLGPGTSVAWYF.

This chain uses TRBV11-2 with TRBJ2-7; 8 bases line up with TRBD2. The CDR3 is 16 amino acids. J gave up 3 bases and V 4 bases, and 11 bases lay outside the gene matches. CDR1 is SGHAT, CDR2 FQNNGV, per germline. CDR3 DNA: TGTGCCAGCAGCTCCCTTAGCGGGGAGAGTTACTACGAGCAGTACTTC. Translation gives CASSSLSGESYYEQYF. Full variable domain (outside the CDR3, taken from reference TRBV11-2 and TRBJ2-7): EAGVAQSPRYKIIEKRQSVAFWCNPISGHATLYWYQQILGQGPKLLIQFQNNGVVDDSQLPKDRFSAERLKGVDSTLKIQPAKLEDSAVYLCASSSLSGESYYEQYFGPGTRLTVT.

V gene TRBV11-2 combines with J gene TRBJ1-1, with D possibly matching TRBD1 (5 bases). The germline CDR1 and CDR2 sequences are SGHAT and FQNNGV. The CDR3 consists of 12 residues. V was clipped by 1 base and J by 10 bases, with 10 bases between them. The DNA for the CDR3 is TGTGCCAGCAGCTTAGGTCCAGGGCGAGCTTTCTTT. It translates to CASSLGPGRAFF.

The chain uses TRBV7-6 and TRBJ2-3; a possible D gene is TRBD2 (5 bases). From germline, CDR1 is SGHVS and CDR2 FNYEAQ. This CDR3 has 15 amino acids. V shed 1 base and J shed 2 bases, with 10 bases lying between them. As DNA, the CDR3 is TGTGCCAGCAGCTTAGAGGAGCGGCTCACAGATACGCAGTATTTT. This encodes CASSLEERLTDTQYF.

The V and J genes are TRBV5-1 and TRBJ1-4; 7 bases match TRBD1. In germline, CDR1 is SGHRS, CDR2 YFSETQ. The CDR3 covers 16 residues. J gave up 1 base and V 8 bases, and 11 bases lay outside the gene matches. CDR3 in DNA: TGCGCCAGTTACCAAACAGGGGATGAAACTAATGAAAAACTGTTTTTT. As protein: CASYQTGDETNEKLFF.

This clone occurred a few times. V gene TRBV19 combines with J gene TRBJ1-6; D ambiguous. V was cut by 4 bases and J by 0 bases, with 13 bases left in between. The CDR3 has 17 residues. CDR1 is LNHDA, CDR2 SQIVND, per germline (reference sequence). The CDR3 reads CASSNNRLSSYNSPLHF. The CDR3 nucleotides are TGTGCCAGTAGTAATAATCGCCTGAGCTCCTATAATTCACCCCTCCACTTT. Drawing the rest from reference TRBV19 and TRBJ1-6, the complete variable domain is DGGITQSPKYLFRKEGQNVTLSCEQNLNHDAMYWYRQDPGQGLRLIYYSQIVNDFQKGDIAEGYSVSREKKESFPLTVTSAQKNPTAFYLCASSNNRLSSYNSPLHFGNGTRLTVT.

V and J are TRBV7-3 and TRBJ2-6; 7 bases line up with TRBD2. CDR3 length: 18 amino acids. The trim removed 5 bases at V and 0 bases at J, leaving 10 bases unmatched. Germline CDR1 and CDR2: SGHTA and FQGTGA. The CDR3 region has the DNA TGTGCCAGCAGCCGAGGGGCGGGAGTCCTCTCTGGGGCCAACGTCCTGACTTTC. This sequence encodes CASSRGAGVLSGANVLTF.

The J gene is TRBJ2-1, the V gene TRBV11-2, with 7 nucleotides matching TRBD1. With V trimmed by 4 bases and J by 0 bases, 6 bases remained unmatched. CDR1 is SGHAT and CDR2 is FQNNGV in the germline V gene. This CDR3 is 16 amino acids long. CDR3 amino acids: CASSSWGTASYNEQFF. The CDR3 DNA is TGTGCCAGCAGCTCTTGGGGGACAGCCTCCTACAATGAGCAGTTCTTC.

This clone was recorded a few times. V gene TRBV18 combines with J gene TRBJ2-5, with TRBD1 as a possible D gene (6 bases). The last part of the DNA fits TRBJ2-7 better; the J call may be wrong. From germline, CDR1 is KGHSH and CDR2 LQKENI. The CDR3 is made up of 13 amino acids. The CDR3 DNA is TGTGCCAGCTCCCGGACAGAACTCTACGAGCAGTACTTC. Protein sequence: CASSRTELYEQYF.